The T cell receptor beta chain described here comes from a study of human T cells and chemical hapten exposure. Study-level background: Skin on the upper inner arm, around 2 cm by around 2 cm in size, was sensitized with 2% DPC. Findings of the study overall: Versus controls, significantly more large CDR3 similarity clusters arose from expanded TCRs.

The library tagged individual cDNA molecules with unique molecular identifiers. Original data processing: Counts of TCRs in each sample centred on a median of about 95,000 and extended from roughly 23,000 to 700,000. TCRdb passed the RACE reads through MiXCR, listing each CDR3 protein once. TCRdb assigned the V and J calls; the authors' analysis was not used. The data contain 150,000 to 200,000 distinct CDR3 sequences, more than 20% of them singletons. V was pared by 4 bases and J by 7 bases, with 17 bases between. Germline loops: CDR1 MNHEY, CDR2 SVGEGT. The CDR3 contains 15 residues. On this clonotype: Its antigen is not identified.

The time point: patch test 3, about 24 weeks after DPC sensitization. The treatment was: therapeutic diphenylcyclopropenone sensitization with weekly scalp DPC. Sequences were derived from whole blood, sampled in connection with sensitization to the hapten diphenylcyclopropenone (DPC). This clonotype was obtained from a woman in her thirties or forties with alopecia areata. Some clones in this sample may be carry-over from other donors' samples. The chain couples TRBV6-2 or TRBV6-3 to TRBJ2-1; perhaps TRBD2 as D (6 bases). CDR3 nucleotides: TGTGCCAGCAGTTCCCATATGGCAGGGAGGAATGAGCAGTTCTTC. Translating gives CASSSHMAGRNEQFF.